One T cell receptor (beta chain) is described in this entry. Antigen: not known. As controls, healthy donors matched for age and sex were used. TEMRA cells were enriched by FACS, while CD8+ and CD4+ T cells were obtained through a negative isolation that was performed magnetically. Germline loops: CDR1 DFQATT, CDR2 SNEGSKA (reference sequence). The CDR3 sequence is 11 residues long. V was clipped by 6 bases and J by 4 bases, with 9 bases between them. The RNA, about 0.45 to 1 ug, was put through reverse transcription using random hexamers. The immunoSEQ assay covered 54 Vbeta and 13 Jbeta segments for CDR3. TCRdb fed the immunoSEQ multiplex PCR reads into MiXCR, producing one record per CDR3 protein. The sample includes under 200,000 distinct CDR3 sequences, roughly 94% of them seen just once. The data stem from a study of CD8 T cells in Susac syndrome. Study-level points and caveats: The study acknowledged a relatively small number of individuals in its TCR sequencing and HLA analysis.

This sequence joins TRBV20-1 and TRBJ1-2; D is unclear. The TCR sequence derives from a human donor in good health. The source material was CD4+ T cells from PBMCs. The CDR3 coding sequence is TGCAGTGCCGCCTGGGGCTATGGCTACACCTTC. Its protein product is CSAAWGYGYTF.